One and the same sample provided the 29 T cell receptor beta chains below, sequenced in a study of OX40 agonist ivuxolimab in advanced cancers. Some clones are missing from TCRdb's copy, which holds only in-frame ones; the method was immunoSEQ multiplex PCR. Of tens of thousands of clones listed, 80% to 90% were seen once; the top ten hold under 2%. Here the sequenced sample was CD4+ or CD8+ T cells sorted from blood, taken in a trial of the OX40 agonist ivuxolimab. These receptors all come from an adult with an advanced solid tumor such as melanoma, head and neck, liver or kidney cancer.

This chain links TRBV28 with TRBJ2-2; TRBD2 matches at 7 bases. Germline-derived CDR1 and CDR2 are MDHEN and SYDVKM. This CDR3 is 17 amino acids long. The V and J ends lost 3 bases and 5 bases, in that order; junction bases with no gene match: 12. In DNA form, the CDR3 reads TGTGCCAGCAGTTTGAACCGAGCGGGATCGAGGACCGGGGAGCTGTTTTTT. It translates to CASSLNRAGSRTGELFF.

The chain carries TRBV5-1 and TRBJ2-2; 8 positions match TRBD2. Trimming removed 0 bases from V and 4 bases from J; junction bases left unmatched: 2. Germline V gives CDR1 SGHRS, CDR2 YFSETQ. This CDR3 spans 15 amino acids. The CDR3 DNA reads as TGCGCCAGCAGCTTGGGACTAGCGAGCACCGGGGAGCTGTTTTTT. Amino acid sequence: CASSLGLASTGELFF.

This sequence joins TRBV5-1 and TRBJ2-7, with 10 bases matching TRBD1. Losses at the gene ends were 5 bases for V and 7 bases for J; bases not matched to a gene: 15. Germline assignment: CDR1 SGHRS and CDR2 YFSETQ. The CDR3 extends over 16 amino acids. The CDR3 sequence is CASRQWFGTGVGEQYF. The DNA for the CDR3 is TGCGCCAGCAGGCAATGGTTCGGGACAGGGGTAGGGGAGCAGTACTTC. Supplemented by reference TRBV5-1 and TRBJ2-7, the full variable domain reads KAGVTQTPRYLIKTRGQQVTLSCSPISGHRSVSWYQQTPGQGLQFLFEYFSETQRNKGNFPGRFSGRQFSNSRSEMNVSTLELGDSALYLCASRQWFGTGVGEQYFGPGTRLTVT.

This chain connects TRBV5-6 to TRBJ1-3, with D possibly TRBD1 on 5 matching bases. V was cut by 0 bases and J by 0 bases, with 16 bases left in between. Germline assignment: CDR1 SGHDT and CDR2 YYEEEE. The CDR3 is made up of 18 amino acids. CDR3: CASSLDRPTQLSGNTIYF. For the CDR3, the DNA is TGTGCCAGCAGCTTGGACAGGCCAACCCAACTCTCTGGAAACACCATATATTTT.

The CDR3 sequence is CASSLSGGRDRGLDTQYF. The CDR3 DNA follows: TGTGCCAGCAGCTTATCAGGGGGCAGAGACAGGGGGCTAGATACGCAGTATTTT. The chain links TRBV7-6 to TRBJ2-3; TRBD1 agrees at 10 bases. J gave up 5 bases and V 2 bases, and 13 bases lay outside the gene matches. The CDR3 contains 18 residues. Germline values: CDR1 SGHVS, CDR2 FNYEAQ.

The chain carries TRBV7-2 and TRBJ1-5, with D unclear. The ends were cut back, 5 bases at V and 3 bases at J, with 11 bases in the middle. The CDR3 is 14 amino acids. Germline-derived CDR1 and CDR2 are SGHTA and FQGNSA. The CDR3: CASSPDGFNQPQHF. The CDR3 DNA reads TGTGCCAGCAGCCCGGACGGCTTCAATCAGCCCCAGCATTTT.

The chain couples TRBV2 to TRBJ2-7; D perhaps matches TRBD1 (6 bases). V dropped 6 bases and J dropped 7 bases, with 13 bases sitting between them. CDR1 and CDR2 from the germline V gene are SNHLY and FYNNEI. The CDR3 contains 12 residues. CDR3 nucleotides: TGTGCCAGCAGGGACAGCCTAAGGGAGCAGTACTTC. As protein: CASRDSLREQYF.

DNA of the CDR3: TGTGCCAGCAGCCAGGACAGGGGAAACAATGAGCAGTTCTTC. This translates into CASSQDRGNNEQFF. This rearrangement joins TRBV4-2 to TRBJ2-1, with 9 nucleotides matching TRBD1. The CDR3 loop spans 14 amino acids. From germline, CDR1 is LGHNA and CDR2 YNFKEQ. Trimming removed 3 bases from V and 5 bases from J; junction bases left unmatched: 2.

The V gene is TRBV5-8, the J gene TRBJ1-1, with D hard to call. Germline V lookup: CDR1 SGHTS, CDR2 YDEGEE. The CDR3 runs 12 residues. The V end was cut by 0 bases, the J end by 11 bases, with 11 bases between. For the CDR3, the DNA is TGTGCCAGCAGCTTGGCGGCCCCCGGGGCTTTCTTT. As protein: CASSLAAPGAFF.

V and J are TRBV9 and TRBJ2-3, with 8 bases aligning to TRBD2. The CDR3 length is 18 residues. V lost 0 bases, J lost 2 bases, and 11 bases stayed unmatched. CDR1 is SGDLS, CDR2 YYNGEE, per germline. CDR3 DNA: TGTGCCAGCAGCGTAGCTACGGGGGGACTAGACCCCACAGATACGCAGTATTTT. Translation: CASSVATGGLDPTDTQYF.

The chain has TRBV4-3 and TRBJ2-7; possibly TRBD2 for D (6 bases). The V end lost 0 bases, the J end lost 1 base, and 10 bases lay between the germline ends. Germline CDR1 reads LGHNA; CDR2 reads YSLEER. The CDR3 extends over 15 amino acids. CDR3 coding DNA: TGCGCCAGCAGCCAAGAACGGGGGTTATCCTACGAGCAGTACTTC. It yields the protein CASSQERGLSYEQYF.

The chain uses TRBV5-1 and TRBJ2-1, with 7 bases that match TRBD2. The CDR3 covers 16 residues. Germline V gene sequence: CDR1 SGHRS, CDR2 YFSETQ. The trim removed 1 base at V and 4 bases at J, leaving 8 bases unmatched. The CDR3 protein is CASSLRREYMYNEQFF. DNA for the CDR3: TGCGCCAGCAGCTTGAGGCGGGAGTATATGTACAATGAGCAGTTCTTC.

The CDR3 bases are TGTGCCAGCAGTTACTGGGGACAGGCCATGAACACTGAAGCTTTCTTT. This codes for CASSYWGQAMNTEAFF. V is TRBV6-5 and J is TRBJ1-1; TRBD1 agrees at 8 bases. With V trimmed by 1 base and J by 0 bases, 4 bases remained unmatched. Germline values: CDR1 MNHEY, CDR2 SVGAGI. The CDR3 contains 16 residues.

This chain uses TRBV20-1 with TRBJ2-7; D gene uncertain. The CDR3 is 11 amino acids. V was shortened by 6 bases and J by 8 bases, with 14 bases between the two germline ends. Looked up from germline, CDR1 is DFQATT and CDR2 is SNEGSKA (reference sequence). The CDR3 protein is CSAPDNPKQYF. CDR3 bases: TGCAGTGCCCCCGATAACCCGAAGCAGTACTTC.

This clone has a handful of counts. The chain has TRBV19 and TRBJ1-1, with 7 bases lining up with TRBD1. Per germline, CDR1 LNHDA and CDR2 SQIVND (reference sequence). CDR3 length: 11 residues. After removal of 7 bases from V and 10 bases from J, the junction contained 6 bases not matched to a gene. CDR3 sequence reads: CASTIRGGAFF. The CDR3 DNA follows: TGTGCCAGTACCATCAGGGGGGGAGCTTTCTTT.

The J gene is TRBJ1-2, the V gene TRBV13; D ambiguous. The CDR3 contains 14 residues. The V gene's germline CDR1 is PRHDT and CDR2 FYEKMQ (reference sequence). The V and J ends lost 0 bases and 2 bases respectively, with 7 bases between them. DNA of the CDR3: TGTGCCAGCAGCTTAGGGGGCTTGAACTATGGCTACACCTTC. As protein: CASSLGGLNYGYTF.

The chain employs TRBV21-1 and TRBJ2-7; the tabulated D call, TRBD2, remains unverified against the DNA. TRBV21-1 constitutes a pseudogene. The CDR3 runs 19 residues. In nucleotides, the CDR3 is TGTGCCAGCAGCAAGAGGACTAGCGGGAGGGCCGTTTCTTTCTACGAGCAGTACTTC. Residues: CASSKRTSGRAVSFYEQYF.

This clone is medium-sized by share. This chain uses TRBV6-1 with TRBJ2-7, with 12 bases fitting TRBD2. Trimming cost V 2 bases and J 2 bases; bases outside gene matches: 4. The CDR3 loop spans 16 amino acids. Germline V gene data show CDR1 as MNHNS and CDR2 as SASEGT. CDR3 in DNA: TGTGCCAGCAGTGAACTAGCGGGAGGGCCAGCCTACGAGCAGTACGTC. It codes for CASSELAGGPAYEQYV.

The DNA of the CDR3 is TGTGCCAGCAGTTTCCGGCAAACCCTGGAGACCCAGTACTTC. Translated, it gives CASSFRQTLETQYF. This chain uses TRBV27 with TRBJ2-5; D uncertain. V lost 3 bases to trimming and J lost 5 bases, with 13 bases between them. Looked up from germline, CDR1 is MNHEY and CDR2 is SMNVEV (reference sequence). There are 14 residues in the CDR3.

The chain is built from TRBV15 and TRBJ2-7; no clear D gene. V lost 0 bases and J 3 bases, leaving 6 bases between the germline ends. Per germline, CDR1 LNHNV and CDR2 YYDKDF (reference sequence). This CDR3 has 13 amino acids. This chain's CDR3 is CATSREYGYEQYF. DNA for the CDR3: TGTGCCACCAGCAGAGAATACGGCTACGAGCAGTACTTC.

V gene TRBV7-2 combines with J gene TRBJ2-5, with 7 nucleotides matching TRBD1. Unmatched junction bases numbered 4, after V lost 5 bases and J lost 1 base. Germline CDR1 is SGHTA and CDR2 is FQGNSA. The CDR3 runs to 14 residues. DNA for the CDR3: TGTGCCAGCAGCGTCGACAGGGCCCAAGAGACCCAGTACTTC. Its translation is CASSVDRAQETQYF.

The chain is built from TRBV7-2 and TRBJ2-5; D possibly matches TRBD1 or TRBD2 (5 bases each). TRBJ2-7 explains the end of the DNA better; the J call may be wrong. The length of the CDR3 is 15 residues. CDR1 SGHTA and CDR2 FQGNSA come from the germline V gene. This chain's CDR3 is CASSLSAGGGLEQYF. DNA for the CDR3: TGTGCCAGCAGCTTATCCGCGGGTGGGGGTCTCGAGCAGTACTTC.

This clone was recorded once. V is TRBV6-6 and J is TRBJ2-7; TRBD1 might be the D (6 bases). V lost 0 bases, J lost 2 bases, and 8 bases lay in between. The V gene's germline CDR1 is MNHNY and CDR2 SVGAGI (reference sequence). The length of the CDR3 is 14 residues. The CDR3 nucleotides are TGTGCCAGCAGTTACTCACAGGGACCCTACGAGCAGTACGTC. It encodes CASSYSQGPYEQYV.

DNA for the CDR3: TGCGCCAGCAGCTTGGACAGCCCGAACACCGGGGAGCTGTTTTTT. Translating it yields CASSLDSPNTGELFF. The chain is built from TRBV5-1 and TRBJ2-2; D not resolved. The length of the CDR3 is 15 residues. Trimming took 0 bases from V and 0 from J, leaving 6 bases between them. Germline V gene data show CDR1 as SGHRS and CDR2 as YFSETQ.

The chain combines TRBV7-2 with TRBJ2-7; 7 positions agree with TRBD2. This CDR3 comprises 15 residues. Germline CDR1 and CDR2: SGHTA and FQGNSA. With 2 bases clipped from V and 6 bases from J, the junction kept 10 bases outside the gene matches. The CDR3 DNA is TGTGCCAGCAGCTTACGGGGAGGGGCTGGAGGCGAGCAGTACGTC. Translation gives CASSLRGGAGGEQYV.

The chain couples TRBV9 to TRBJ2-3; 11 nucleotides line up with TRBD2. V lost 0 bases, J lost 4 bases, and 4 bases stayed unmatched. CDR3 length equals 16 residues. Germline-derived CDR1 and CDR2 are SGDLS and YYNGEE. Written as DNA, the CDR3 is TGTGCCAGCAGCGTAGATAGCGGGAGGGCCGCAGATACGCAGTATTTT. Translation gives CASSVDSGRAADTQYF.

By sample share, this clone is medium-sized. The V gene is TRBV6-1, the J gene TRBJ1-5; the D gene is possibly TRBD1 (6 bases). CDR1 MNHNS and CDR2 SASEGT come from the germline V gene. This CDR3 contains 17 residues. Deletions cut 4 bases from V and 4 bases from J, with 20 bases between. Here the CDR3 DNA reads TGTGCCAGCAGTGGGCGAACCGGGACAAACATTAATCAGCCCCAGCATTTT. Translating it yields CASSGRTGTNINQPQHF.

This clone was seen a single time. The chain recombines TRBV20-1 with TRBJ2-3, with D possibly TRBD1 on 5 matching bases. The CDR3 has 11 amino acids. Germline V CDR1 and CDR2: DFQATT, SNEGSKA (reference sequence). Trimming pared 6 bases from V and 6 bases from J, leaving 10 bases between. Written as DNA, the CDR3 is TGCAGTGCGGACCACAGGGATACGCAGTATTTT. Protein sequence: CSADHRDTQYF.

This clone turned up a few times. The chain carries TRBV7-2 and TRBJ2-3, with TRBD2 identical over 8 bases. The CDR3 sequence is 15 residues long. Germline lookup yields CDR1 SGHTA and CDR2 FQGNSA. After removal of 5 bases from V and 2 bases from J, the junction contained 6 bases not matched to a gene. The CDR3 spells CASSRGGAHTDTQYF. In DNA form, the CDR3 reads TGTGCCAGCAGCCGGGGGGGGGCGCACACAGATACGCAGTATTTT.